This record looks at one TCR beta chain sequence and its context. No antigen is known for it. The J segment lost 0 bases and the V segment lost 3 bases, leaving 12 bases of the junction unmatched. The length of the CDR3 is 18 residues. Germline V lookup: CDR1 SGDLS, CDR2 YYNGEE. Primers for the PCR totalled 60 Vbeta and 13 Jbeta. Assay: immunoSEQ multiplex PCR; the TCRdb copy retains only in-frame clones and omits some. This table holds 100,000 to 150,000 clones, roughly 80% found once. This record comes from a study of cytomegalovirus exposure and HLA in healthy donors. Study observations and caveats: Researchers reported in a later analysis that a missense DCLRE1C variant was tied to TCR beta V- and J-gene trimming. A later analysis showed TCR association rates differing by HLA locus, peaking at DRB1 and lowest at HLA-C.

The sequence came from a boy aged 10-17 years in good health and CMV-seronegative. Specimen: PBMCs. V gene TRBV9 combines with J gene TRBJ1-3; 7 bases align to TRBD1. CDR3 protein: CASSADPRGLYSGNTIYF. CDR3 coding DNA: TGTGCCAGCAGCGCCGACCCGAGGGGGCTTTACTCTGGAAACACCATATATTTT.